Listed below are T cell receptor beta chains from one sample, sequenced in a study of cytomegalovirus exposure and HLA in healthy donors. Sequenced by immunoSEQ multiplex PCR; TCRdb stores in-frame clones only, minus some. The repertoire holds 150,000 or so clones, with 85% to 90% as singletons. The sample comprised PBMCs. Source of these receptors: a woman aged 18 to 35 in good health and CMV-seropositive. Each CDR3 is given with its conserved first and last residue. A D gene is named only where the DNA matches it firmly.

CDR3nt: TGTGCCATCAGTGAGTCGACGGGAGAGAGCTATGGCTACACCTTC; CDR3aa: CAISESTGESYGYTF; j_gene: TRBJ1-2; v_gene: TRBV10-3; d_gene: .
CDR3nt: TGTGCCAGCAGCGAGGGACTAGCGGGGACCAAAAACATTCAGTACTTC; CDR3aa: CASSEGLAGTKNIQYF; j_gene: TRBJ2-4; v_gene: TRBV9; d_gene: TRBD2
CDR3nt: TGCGCCAGTCAGGGTTACTCCTACAATGAGCAGTTCTTC; CDR3aa: CASQGYSYNEQFF; j_gene: TRBJ2-1; v_gene: TRBV5-1; d_gene: .
CDR3nt: TGTGCCAGTCTGACAGAGGCTTTGGGCTACACCTTC; CDR3aa: CASLTEALGYTF; j_gene: TRBJ1-2; v_gene: TRBV6-1; d_gene: .
CDR3nt: TGTGCCAGCAGCCCCTATGGGGCGGGAGGAGGGGAGACCCAGTACTTC; CDR3aa: CASSPYGAGGGETQYF; j_gene: TRBJ2-5; v_gene: TRBV7-2; d_gene: TRBD2
CDR3nt: TGTGCCAGTAGTTCTCGTAGCGGGAGCTACAATGAGCAGTTCTTC; CDR3aa: CASSSRSGSYNEQFF; j_gene: TRBJ2-1; v_gene: TRBV19; d_gene: TRBD2
CDR3nt: TGTGCCAGCATCAACCGACTAGCGAGTCTGAGGGGGGAGACCCAGTACTTC; CDR3aa: CASINRLASLRGETQYF; j_gene: TRBJ2-5; v_gene: TRBV2; d_gene: TRBD2
CDR3nt: TGTGCCTGGATAATACAGGGGGCCACCACTGAAGCTTTCTTT; CDR3aa: CAWIIQGATTEAFF; j_gene: TRBJ1-1; v_gene: TRBV30; d_gene: TRBD1
CDR3nt: TGTGCCAGCAGCTCGGACAGGGGGAATCAGCCCCAGCATTTT; CDR3aa: CASSSDRGNQPQHF; j_gene: TRBJ1-5; v_gene: TRBV6-6; d_gene: TRBD1
CDR3nt: TGTGCCAGCAGCCCACATAACAGCGGGGGGGCTGGGAGGCAGTATTTT; CDR3aa: CASSPHNSGGAGRQYF; j_gene: TRBJ2-3; v_gene: TRBV7-3; d_gene: TRBD2
CDR3nt: TGCGCCAGCCAACAGGGAAATCAGCCCCAGCATTTT; CDR3aa: CASQQGNQPQHF; j_gene: TRBJ1-5; v_gene: TRBV10-2; d_gene: .
CDR3nt: TGTGCCAGCAGCTCCTTGGGACAGGAGACTGAAAAACTGTTTTTT; CDR3aa: CASSSLGQETEKLFF; j_gene: TRBJ1-4; v_gene: TRBV11-3; d_gene: TRBD1
CDR3nt: TGTGCCAGCAGCTTAGTGGGGGGGATGAACACTGAAGCTTTCTTT; CDR3aa: CASSLVGGMNTEAFF; j_gene: TRBJ1-1; v_gene: TRBV7-6; d_gene: .
CDR3nt: TGCGCCAGCAGCCAGGCCCAGTCGTGGCCAGGGACTGAAGCTTTCTTT; CDR3aa: CASSQAQSWPGTEAFF; j_gene: TRBJ1-1; v_gene: TRBV4-1; d_gene: .